The 12 T cell receptor beta chains presented below share a single source sample, sequenced in a study of T-cell memory formation after mild COVID-19. TCRdb used MiXCR to reprocess the 5' RACE reads, holding one entry per CDR3 protein. The sample has about 110,000 distinct CDR3 sequences, about 24% seen once. The source material was PBMCs or a T cell subset sorted from them (not recorded which). All receptors come from a man aged 18-30 years who had mild COVID-19 (a few samples of this study predate the infection). Cell type and time point are not known.

This clonotype occurred a few times. The chain is built from TRBV5-1 and TRBJ1-3; D unresolved. The CDR3 covers 15 residues. Germline V gives CDR1 SGHRS, CDR2 YFSETQ. V dropped 0 bases and J dropped 3 bases, with 10 bases sitting between them. The CDR3 sequence: CASSLGSGSGNTIYF. CDR3 coding DNA: TGCGCCAGCAGCTTGGGTTCGGGGAGTGGAAACACCATATATTTT.

This chain uses TRBV12-3 or TRBV12-4 with TRBJ1-2; the D is unclear. CDR3 size: 14 residues. Trimming took 5 bases from V and 4 from J, leaving 14 bases between them. As DNA, the CDR3 is TGTGCCAGCAGTCCCCCTGTGGGGATCTATGGCTACACCTTC. Amino acid sequence: CASSPPVGIYGYTF.

This clonotype was picked up a small number of times. The chain joins TRBV7-2 to TRBJ2-3; 13 bases match TRBD2. The V segment lost 4 bases and the J segment 1 base; nucleotides outside the gene matches: 8. The CDR3 is 18 amino acids. Germline V gene lookup returns CDR1 SGHTA and CDR2 FQGNSA. This CDR3 reads CASSSLGTSGAGTDTQYF. The CDR3, as DNA: TGTGCCAGCAGCTCCCTCGGGACTAGCGGGGCCGGCACAGATACGCAGTATTTT.

In its sample, this clonotype was seen a few times. The chain couples TRBV2 to TRBJ1-5, with D possibly TRBD1 on 6 matching bases. Germline V lookup: CDR1 SNHLY, CDR2 FYNNEI. This CDR3 comprises 13 residues. Trimming removed 8 bases at V and 7 bases at J, with 15 bases between. The CDR3 nucleotides are TGTGCCAGCCTTTACAGGGCGGGCCAGCCCCAGCATTTT. It yields the protein CASLYRAGQPQHF.

The sample holds a few counts of this clonotype. J is TRBJ2-7 and V is TRBV5-1; TRBD2 aligns across 10 bases. Trimming took 0 bases from V and 2 from J; bases not matched to a gene: 14. CDR1 is SGHRS, CDR2 YFSETQ, per germline. This CDR3 has 19 amino acids. CDR3 sequence: CASSLDEAGGLGATYEQYF. As DNA, the CDR3 is TGCGCCAGCAGCTTGGACGAAGCGGGGGGGCTGGGGGCCACCTACGAGCAGTACTTC.

The J gene is TRBJ1-1, the V gene TRBV27, with D uncertain. Germline-derived CDR1 and CDR2 are MNHEY and SMNVEV (reference sequence). The CDR3 runs 13 residues. The V and J ends lost 3 bases and 0 bases respectively, with 5 bases between them. The CDR3 region has the DNA TGTGCCAGCAGTTTTGGTCTGAACACTGAAGCTTTCTTT. It translates to CASSFGLNTEAFF.

A few counts support this clonotype. V is TRBV7-6 and J is TRBJ2-7; D gene uncertain. This CDR3 has 13 amino acids. V lost 4 bases to trimming and J lost 1 base, with 8 bases between them. Germline loops: CDR1 SGHVS, CDR2 FNYEAQ. In nucleotides, the CDR3 is TGTGCCAGCAGCTCTGACCCGTCCTACGAGCAGTACTTC. Amino acid sequence: CASSSDPSYEQYF.

V gene TRBV6-5 combines with J gene TRBJ1-6, with a tentative D call TRBD1 (5 bases). The length of the CDR3 is 15 residues. Germline V gene lookup returns CDR1 MNHEY and CDR2 SVGAGI. The V gene lost 6 bases and the J gene lost 7 bases, with 16 bases spanning the gap. CDR3 amino acids: CASSPGPGLNSPLHF. CDR3 nucleotide sequence: TGTGCCAGCAGCCCGGGTCCGGGGCTGAATTCACCCCTCCACTTT.

This clonotype was observed at least ten times. V is TRBV4-1 and J is TRBJ2-3, with D uncertain. Trimming shortened V by 1 base and J by 5 bases, and 4 bases separated the two germline ends. The CDR3 length is 12 residues. Germline V gene sequence: CDR1 MGHRA, CDR2 YSYEKL. The CDR3 sequence is CASSQAGDTQYF. In DNA, the CDR3 is TGCGCCAGCAGCCAAGCGGGAGATACGCAGTATTTT.

The rearrangement uses TRBV5-8 and TRBJ1-1; D ambiguous. V lost 7 bases and J 1 base, leaving 29 bases between the germline ends. CDR3 length: 19 amino acids. Germline V gene lookup returns CDR1 SGHTS and CDR2 YDEGEE. The CDR3 region is CASDNHLVVAGVENTEAFF. In DNA form, the CDR3 reads TGTGCCAGCGACAACCACCTCGTTGTGGCGGGTGTCGAGAACACTGAAGCTTTCTTT.

The gene calls are TRBV20-1 and TRBJ1-2; D unclear. Per the germline V gene, CDR1 is DFQATT and CDR2 is SNEGSKA (reference sequence). The CDR3 has 11 residues. V was shortened by 4 bases and J by 5 bases, with 8 bases between the two germline ends. CDR3 sequence (DNA): TGCAGTGCTACAGGAGAGTATGGCTACACCTTC. Translated, it gives CSATGEYGYTF.

This sequence joins TRBV5-1 and TRBJ2-1; D not certain. With 4 bases removed from V and 10 bases from J, the gap between germline ends came to 12 bases. The CDR3 loop spans 12 amino acids. The germline V gene has CDR1 SGHRS and CDR2 YFSETQ. The DNA of the CDR3 is TGCGCCAGCAGCCTCGTACGGGCCGAGCAGTTCTTC. Translation: CASSLVRAEQFF.